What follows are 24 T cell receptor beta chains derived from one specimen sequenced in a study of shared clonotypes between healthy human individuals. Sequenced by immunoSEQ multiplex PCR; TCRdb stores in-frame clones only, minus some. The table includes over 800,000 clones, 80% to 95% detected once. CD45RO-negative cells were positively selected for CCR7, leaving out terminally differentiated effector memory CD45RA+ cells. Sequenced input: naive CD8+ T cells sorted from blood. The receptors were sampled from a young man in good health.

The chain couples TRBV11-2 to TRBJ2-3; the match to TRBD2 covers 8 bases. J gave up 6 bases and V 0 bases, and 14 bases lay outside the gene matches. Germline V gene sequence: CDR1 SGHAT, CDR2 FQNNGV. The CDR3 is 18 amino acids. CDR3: CASSLDPGLAEDGDTQYF. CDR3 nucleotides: TGTGCCAGCAGCTTAGATCCCGGACTAGCCGAAGATGGGGATACGCAGTATTTT.

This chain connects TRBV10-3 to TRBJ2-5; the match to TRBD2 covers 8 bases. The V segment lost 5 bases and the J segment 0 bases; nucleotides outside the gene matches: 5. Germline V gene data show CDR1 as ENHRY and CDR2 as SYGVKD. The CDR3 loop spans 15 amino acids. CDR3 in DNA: TGTGCCATCAGTCATTCGCGGGAGGACCAAGAGACCCAGTACTTC. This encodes CAISHSREDQETQYF.

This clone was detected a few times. CDR3 region: CASSEDSYQPQHF. The CDR3 DNA reads as TGTGCCAGTAGTGAGGACAGTTATCAGCCCCAGCATTTT. V usage is TRBV19 and J usage is TRBJ1-5, with D tentatively TRBD1 (6 bases). V lost 5 bases to trimming and J lost 5 bases, with 10 bases between them. CDR1 and CDR2 from the germline V gene are LNHDA and SQIVND (reference sequence). There are 13 residues in the CDR3.

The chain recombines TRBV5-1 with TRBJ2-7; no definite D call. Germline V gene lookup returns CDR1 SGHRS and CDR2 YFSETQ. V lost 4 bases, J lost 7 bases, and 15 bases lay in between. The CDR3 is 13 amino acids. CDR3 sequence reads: CASSISPSVEQYF. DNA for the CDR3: TGCGCCAGCAGCATTAGCCCGTCGGTAGAGCAGTACTTC.

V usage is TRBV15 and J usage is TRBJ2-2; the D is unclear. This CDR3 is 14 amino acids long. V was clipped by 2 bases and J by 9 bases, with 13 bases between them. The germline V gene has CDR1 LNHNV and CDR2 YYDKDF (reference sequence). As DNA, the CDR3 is TGTGCCACCAGCAGACGACATCCCCAAAGGGAGCTGTTTTTT. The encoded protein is CATSRRHPQRELFF.

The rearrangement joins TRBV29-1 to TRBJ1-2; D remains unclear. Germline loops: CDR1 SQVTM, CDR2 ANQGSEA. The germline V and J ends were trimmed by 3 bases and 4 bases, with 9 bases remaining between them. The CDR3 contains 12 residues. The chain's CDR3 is CSVDQIFYGYTF. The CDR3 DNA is TGCAGCGTTGACCAGATATTCTATGGCTACACCTTC.

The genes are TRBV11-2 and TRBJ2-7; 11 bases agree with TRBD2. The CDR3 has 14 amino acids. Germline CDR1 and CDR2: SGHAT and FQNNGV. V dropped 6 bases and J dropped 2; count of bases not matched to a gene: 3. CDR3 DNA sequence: TGTGCCAGCAGACTGGGACTAGCGGCCTACGAGCAGTACTTC. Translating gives CASRLGLAAYEQYF. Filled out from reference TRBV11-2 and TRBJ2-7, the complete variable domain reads EAGVAQSPRYKIIEKRQSVAFWCNPISGHATLYWYQQILGQGPKLLIQFQNNGVVDDSQLPKDRFSAERLKGVDSTLKIQPAKLEDSAVYLCASRLGLAAYEQYFGPGTRLTVT.

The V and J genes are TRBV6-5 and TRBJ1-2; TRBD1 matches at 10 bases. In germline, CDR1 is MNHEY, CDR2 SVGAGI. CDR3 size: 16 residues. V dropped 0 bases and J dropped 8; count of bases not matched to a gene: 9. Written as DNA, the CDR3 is TGTGCCAGCAGTTACTCTCTCGGACAGGGGGTCTCCGGCTACACCTTC. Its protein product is CASSYSLGQGVSGYTF.

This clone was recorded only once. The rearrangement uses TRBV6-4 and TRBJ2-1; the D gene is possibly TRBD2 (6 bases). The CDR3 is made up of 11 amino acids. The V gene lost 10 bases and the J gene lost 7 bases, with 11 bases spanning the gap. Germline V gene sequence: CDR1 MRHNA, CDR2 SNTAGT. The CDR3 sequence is CATRRDNEQFF. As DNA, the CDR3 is TGTGCCACCAGGAGGGATAATGAGCAGTTCTTC.

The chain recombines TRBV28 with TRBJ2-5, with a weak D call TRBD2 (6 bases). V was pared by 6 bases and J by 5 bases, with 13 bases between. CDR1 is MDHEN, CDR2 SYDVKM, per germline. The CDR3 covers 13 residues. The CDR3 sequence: CASSHRDWETQYF. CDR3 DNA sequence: TGTGCCAGCAGCCATAGGGACTGGGAGACCCAGTACTTC.

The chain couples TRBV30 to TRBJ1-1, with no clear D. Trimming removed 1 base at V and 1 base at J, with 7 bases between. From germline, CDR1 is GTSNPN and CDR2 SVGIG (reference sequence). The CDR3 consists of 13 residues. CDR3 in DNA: TGTGCCTGGAGTGACCTAGGGAACACTGAAGCTTTCTTT. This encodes CAWSDLGNTEAFF.

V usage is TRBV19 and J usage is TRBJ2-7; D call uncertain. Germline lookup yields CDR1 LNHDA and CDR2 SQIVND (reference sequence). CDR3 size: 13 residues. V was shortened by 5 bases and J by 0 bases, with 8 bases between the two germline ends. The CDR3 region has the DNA TGTGCCAGTAGTTTCGACGTCTCCTACGAGCAGTACTTC. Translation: CASSFDVSYEQYF.

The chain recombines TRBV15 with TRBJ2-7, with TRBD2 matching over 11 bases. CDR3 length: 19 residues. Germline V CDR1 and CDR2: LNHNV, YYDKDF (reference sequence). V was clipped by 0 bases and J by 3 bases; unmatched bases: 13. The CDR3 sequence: CATSREVPELAGENYEQYF. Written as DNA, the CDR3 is TGTGCCACCAGCAGAGAGGTCCCTGAACTAGCGGGAGAAAACTACGAGCAGTACTTC.

CDR3 nucleotides: TGTGCCAGCAGCTTGGCCCTGGGGGGGTCTCGAACTGAAGCTTTCTTT. It is translated as CASSLALGGSRTEAFF. This rearrangement joins TRBV5-4 to TRBJ1-1; TRBD1 might be the D (5 bases). The CDR3 has 16 residues. V lost 0 bases and J lost 5, with 17 bases in between. Germline-derived CDR1 and CDR2 are SGHNT and YYREEE (reference sequence).

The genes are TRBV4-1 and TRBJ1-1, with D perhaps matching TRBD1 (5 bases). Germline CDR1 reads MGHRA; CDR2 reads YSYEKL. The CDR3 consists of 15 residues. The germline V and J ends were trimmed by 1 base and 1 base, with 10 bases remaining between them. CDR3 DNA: TGCGCCAGCAGCCAAGGGTACGGGGGGAACACTGAAGCTTTCTTT. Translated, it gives CASSQGYGGNTEAFF.

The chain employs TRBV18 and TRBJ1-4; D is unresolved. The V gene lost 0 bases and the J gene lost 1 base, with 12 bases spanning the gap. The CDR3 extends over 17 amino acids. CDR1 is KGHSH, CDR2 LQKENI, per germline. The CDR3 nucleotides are TGTGCCAGCTCACCACCAAGCCCCGGTGAAACTAATGAAAAACTGTTTTTT. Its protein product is CASSPPSPGETNEKLFF.

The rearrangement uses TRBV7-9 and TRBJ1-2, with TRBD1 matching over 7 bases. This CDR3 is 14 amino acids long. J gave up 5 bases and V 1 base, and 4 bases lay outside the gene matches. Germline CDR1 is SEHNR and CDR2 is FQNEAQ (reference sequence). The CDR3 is CASSLGQGEYGYTF. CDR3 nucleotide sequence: TGTGCCAGCAGCTTAGGACAGGGAGAATATGGCTACACCTTC.

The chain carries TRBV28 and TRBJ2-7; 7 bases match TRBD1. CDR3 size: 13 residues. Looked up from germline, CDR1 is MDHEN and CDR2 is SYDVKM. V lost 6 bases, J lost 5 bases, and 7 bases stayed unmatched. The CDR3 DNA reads TGTGCCAGCAGCCCGACAGGGTTCAACGAGCAGTACTTC. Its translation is CASSPTGFNEQYF. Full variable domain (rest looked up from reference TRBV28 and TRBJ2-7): DVKVTQSSRYLVKRTGEKVFLECVQDMDHENMFWYRQDPGLGLRLIYFSYDVKMKEKGDIPEGYSVSREKKERFSLILESASTNQTSMYLCASSPTGFNEQYFGPGTRLTVT.

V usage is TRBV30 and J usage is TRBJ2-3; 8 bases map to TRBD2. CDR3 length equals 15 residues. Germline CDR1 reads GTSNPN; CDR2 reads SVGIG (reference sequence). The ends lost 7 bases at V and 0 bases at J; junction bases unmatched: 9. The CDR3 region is CALKPGLESTDTQYF. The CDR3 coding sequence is TGTGCCTTAAAACCGGGACTAGAGAGCACAGATACGCAGTATTTT.

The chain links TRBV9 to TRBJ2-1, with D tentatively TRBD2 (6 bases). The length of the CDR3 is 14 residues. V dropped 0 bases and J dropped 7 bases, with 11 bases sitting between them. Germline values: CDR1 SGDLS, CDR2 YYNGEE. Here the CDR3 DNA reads TGTGCCAGCAGCGTAGACGGGAGCTGGAATGAGCAGTTCTTC. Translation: CASSVDGSWNEQFF. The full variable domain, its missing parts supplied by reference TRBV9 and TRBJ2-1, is DSGVTQTPKHLITATGQRVTLRCSPRSGDLSVYWYQQSLDQGLQFLIQYYNGEERAKGNILERFSAQQFPDLHSELNLSSLELGDSALYFCASSVDGSWNEQFFGPGTRLTVL.

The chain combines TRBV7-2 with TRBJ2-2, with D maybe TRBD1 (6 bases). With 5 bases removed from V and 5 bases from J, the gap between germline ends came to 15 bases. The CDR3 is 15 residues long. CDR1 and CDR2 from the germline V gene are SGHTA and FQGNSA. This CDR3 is CASSPPIGGTGELFF. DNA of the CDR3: TGTGCCAGCAGCCCTCCCATAGGGGGTACCGGGGAGCTGTTTTTT.

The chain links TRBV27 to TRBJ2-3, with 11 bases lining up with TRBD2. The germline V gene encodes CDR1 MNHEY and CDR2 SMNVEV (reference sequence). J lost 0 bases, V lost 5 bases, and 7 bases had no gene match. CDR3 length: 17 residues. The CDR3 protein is CASSPGTSGHSTDTQYF. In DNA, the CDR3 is TGTGCCAGCAGTCCGGGGACTAGCGGACATAGCACAGATACGCAGTATTTT.

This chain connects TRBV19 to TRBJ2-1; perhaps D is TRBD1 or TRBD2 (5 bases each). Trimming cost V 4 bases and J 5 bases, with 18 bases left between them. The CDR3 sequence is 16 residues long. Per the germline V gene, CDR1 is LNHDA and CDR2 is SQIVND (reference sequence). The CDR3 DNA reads TGTGCCAGTAGTACCCCGGGGCTTGGGGCTCACAATGAGCAGTTCTTC. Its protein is CASSTPGLGAHNEQFF.

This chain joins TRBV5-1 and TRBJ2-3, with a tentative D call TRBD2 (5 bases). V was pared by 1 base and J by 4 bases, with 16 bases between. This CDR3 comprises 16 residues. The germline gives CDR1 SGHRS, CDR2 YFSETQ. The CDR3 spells CASSLRVGERADTQYF. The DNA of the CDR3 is TGCGCCAGCAGCTTGAGGGTGGGAGAGAGGGCAGATACGCAGTATTTT.